This passage covers 21 T cell receptor beta chains from one sample sequenced in a study of Tregs in tolerant kidney transplant recipients. Measured with immunoSEQ multiplex PCR; TCRdb has only the in-frame clones, and not every one. Counted here are around 77,000 clones, roughly 98% occurring once; the ten biggest clones make up over 0.45%. Here the sequenced sample was CD4+ T cells from blood, taken before the transplant. The receptors shown here come from a human donor who received a combined kidney and bone marrow transplant.

CDR3 loop: CASSPGTGEVSYGYTF. The CDR3, as DNA: TGTGCCAGCTCACCAGGGACAGGGGAAGTCTCCTATGGCTACACCTTC. V usage is TRBV18 and J usage is TRBJ1-2, with 10 bases fitting TRBD1. Germline-derived CDR1 and CDR2 are KGHSH and LQKENI. V lost 2 bases and J lost 4; bases outside the gene matches: 7. The CDR3 runs 16 residues. The whole variable domain, remainder taken from reference TRBV18 and TRBJ1-2, is NAGVMQNPRHLVRRRGQEARLRCSPMKGHSHVYWYRQLPEEGLKFMVYLQKENIIDESGMPKERFSAEFPKEGPSILRIQQVVRGDSAAYFCASSPGTGEVSYGYTFGSGTRLTVV.

The chain employs TRBV15 and TRBJ1-2; D may be TRBD1 (5 bases). CDR1 and CDR2 from the germline V gene are LNHNV and YYDKDF (reference sequence). The CDR3 covers 14 residues. The germline V and J ends were trimmed by 4 bases and 7 bases, with 16 bases remaining between them. This chain's CDR3 is CATSTYGGEAGYTF. The DNA of the CDR3 is TGTGCCACCAGCACCTATGGGGGGGAAGCTGGCTACACCTTC. Full variable domain (rest looked up from reference TRBV15 and TRBJ1-2): DAMVIQNPRYQVTQFGKPVTLSCSQTLNHNVMYWYQQKSSQAPKLLFHYYDKDFNNEADTPDNFQSRRPNTSFCFLDIRSPGLGDTAMYLCATSTYGGEAGYTFGSGTRLTVV.

The chain joins TRBV10-3 to TRBJ1-5; 9 bases agree with TRBD1. This CDR3 contains 15 residues. The V and J ends lost 6 bases and 6 bases, in that order; junction bases with no gene match: 9. Germline CDR1 ENHRY, CDR2 SYGVKD. The CDR3 sequence is CAISPGQGLAQPQHF. DNA of the CDR3: TGTGCCATCAGCCCGGGACAGGGTTTGGCTCAGCCCCAGCATTTT.

This chain links TRBV7-3 with TRBJ2-2; the D gene is possibly TRBD2 (6 bases). Germline lookup yields CDR1 SGHTA and CDR2 FQGTGA. Between the trimmed V and J ends, which lost 4 bases and 5 bases, there was a span of 11 bases. The CDR3 extends over 14 amino acids. CDR3 amino acids: CASSSGLATGELFF. The CDR3 DNA follows: TGTGCCAGCAGCTCGGGACTGGCTACCGGGGAGCTGTTTTTT.

V is TRBV5-4 and J is TRBJ2-7, with D unresolved. CDR3 size: 14 residues. The germline V gene encodes CDR1 SGHNT and CDR2 YYREEE (reference sequence). Between the trimmed V and J ends, which lost 3 bases and 6 bases, there was a span of 16 bases. CDR3 amino acids: CASSSGRSPGEQYF. DNA of the CDR3: TGTGCCAGCAGCTCAGGCCGTAGTCCTGGCGAGCAGTACTTC. Supplemented by reference TRBV5-4 and TRBJ2-7, the full variable domain reads ETGVTQSPTHLIKTRGQQVTLRCSSQSGHNTVSWYQQALGQGPQFIFQYYREEENGRGNFPPRFSGLQFPNYSSELNVNALELDDSALYLCASSSGRSPGEQYFGPGTRLTVT.

This rearrangement joins TRBV4-2 to TRBJ2-1, with TRBD2 identical over 10 bases. The junction had 8 bases not matched to a gene; V was cut back by 2 bases and J by 10 bases. The CDR3 has 15 amino acids. Per germline, CDR1 LGHNA and CDR2 YNFKEQ. This CDR3 reads CASSQYQTSGIEQFF. The CDR3 DNA follows: TGTGCCAGCAGCCAATATCAAACTAGCGGGATCGAGCAGTTCTTC.

As DNA, the CDR3 is TGTGCCAGCAGTCGCCTAGCGCCTGGCACAGATACGCAGTATTTT. This codes for CASSRLAPGTDTQYF. V and J are TRBV6-1 and TRBJ2-3, with D possibly TRBD2 on 6 matching bases. This CDR3 is 15 amino acids long. From germline, CDR1 is MNHNS and CDR2 SASEGT. V gave up 5 bases and J gave up 1 base, with 13 bases separating them.

This chain connects TRBV13 to TRBJ2-7, with a weak D call TRBD1 (5 bases). Germline CDR1 reads PRHDT; CDR2 reads FYEKMQ (reference sequence). Trimming pared 5 bases from V and 0 bases from J, leaving 32 bases between. The CDR3 length is 21 residues. CDR3 protein: CASSQGFKWNQGRRASYEQYF. The CDR3 DNA sequence: TGTGCCAGCAGCCAGGGCTTTAAATGGAACCAAGGACGGCGAGCCTCCTACGAGCAGTACTTC.

CDR3 amino acids: CASSSQTGGDYGYTF. The CDR3 coding sequence is TGTGCCAGTAGTTCGCAGACAGGGGGTGACTATGGCTACACCTTC. The genes are TRBV19 and TRBJ1-2, with 9 bases lining up with TRBD1. V gave up 5 bases and J gave up 3 bases; unmatched junction bases: 7. Germline CDR1 reads LNHDA; CDR2 reads SQIVND (reference sequence). The CDR3 spans 15 residues.

The rearrangement joins TRBV5-1 to TRBJ2-7, with a tentative D call TRBD2 (8 bases). This CDR3 contains 14 residues. CDR1 is SGHRS and CDR2 is YFSETQ in the germline V gene. The V gene lost 4 bases and the J gene lost 7 bases, with 18 bases spanning the gap. In DNA, the CDR3 is TGCGCCAGCAGCCCGGGGGGGACAGCAGAAGAGCAGTACTTC. It codes for CASSPGGTAEEQYF.

This CDR3 is CSVRGVAGRYNEQFF. The CDR3 bases are TGCAGCGTCCGCGGGGTAGCGGGGAGATACAATGAGCAGTTCTTC. The V gene is TRBV29-1, the J gene TRBJ2-1, with TRBD2 matching over 8 bases. The CDR3 extends over 15 amino acids. V lost 6 bases, J lost 4 bases, and 11 bases stayed unmatched. Germline V CDR1 and CDR2: SQVTM, ANQGSEA.

The chain is built from TRBV28 and TRBJ2-3, with a tentative D call TRBD2 (5 bases). Germline V lookup: CDR1 MDHEN, CDR2 SYDVKM. This CDR3 contains 17 residues. Deletions cut 1 base from V and 0 bases from J, with 14 bases between. This CDR3 is CASSLLPSGTSTDTQYF. For the CDR3, the DNA is TGTGCCAGCAGTTTATTGCCCAGCGGTACTAGCACAGATACGCAGTATTTT.

The chain recombines TRBV7-2 with TRBJ2-7; TRBD1 matches 10 bases. Germline V gene data show CDR1 as SGHTA and CDR2 as FQGNSA. The V segment lost 4 bases and the J segment 2 bases; nucleotides outside the gene matches: 5. This CDR3 has 15 amino acids. The DNA for the CDR3 is TGTGCCAGCAGCTACCGGGACAGGGGAGCCTACGAGCAGTACTTC. It specifies CASSYRDRGAYEQYF.

The rearrangement links TRBV7-3 to TRBJ1-3, with a weak D call TRBD1 (5 bases). Germline V lookup: CDR1 SGHTA, CDR2 FQGTGA. V shed 1 base and J shed 4 bases, with 11 bases lying between them. This CDR3 has 15 amino acids. The CDR3 nucleotides are TGTGCCAGCAGCTTAATGGCGGGGGTGGGAAACACCATATATTTT. It codes for CASSLMAGVGNTIYF.

The CDR3 DNA is TGTGCCAGTATGACAGCAAGGAATTCACCCCTCCACTTT. It is translated as CASMTARNSPLHF. The V call is TRBV19, the J call TRBJ1-6; weak D call: TRBD1 (5 bases). The CDR3 is made up of 13 amino acids. Trimming stripped 7 bases from V and 7 bases from J, with 11 bases between. Germline V gene lookup returns CDR1 LNHDA and CDR2 SQIVND (reference sequence).

The V and J genes are TRBV5-6 and TRBJ1-5; D gene uncertain. CDR3 length: 12 residues. Germline values: CDR1 SGHDT, CDR2 YYEEEE. V lost 0 bases and J 6 bases, leaving 4 bases between the germline ends. The DNA for the CDR3 is TGTGCCAGCAGCTTGGTCGGTCAGCCCCAGCATTTT. Encoded protein: CASSLVGQPQHF.

The V call is TRBV10-3, the J call TRBJ1-5, with no clear D. V was trimmed by 3 bases and J by 6 bases, leaving 12 bases between them. There are 14 residues in the CDR3. Per the germline V gene, CDR1 is ENHRY and CDR2 is SYGVKD. The CDR3 nucleotides read TGTGCCATCAGTGACCCACAGCGGGGTCAGCCCCAGCATTTT. It encodes CAISDPQRGQPQHF.

The chain links TRBV28 to TRBJ1-2; no firm D call. The CDR3 totals 16 residues. Germline V gene lookup returns CDR1 MDHEN and CDR2 SYDVKM. The germline V and J ends were trimmed by 6 bases and 0 bases, with 17 bases remaining between them. The CDR3 reads CASSGFTVPSNYGYTF. CDR3 bases: TGTGCCAGCAGCGGGTTCACCGTTCCTTCTAACTATGGCTACACCTTC.

The J gene is TRBJ2-1, the V gene TRBV18; 7 bases line up with TRBD1. CDR1 KGHSH and CDR2 LQKENI come from the germline V gene. The CDR3 has 15 residues. The V gene end was trimmed by 6 bases and the J gene end by 4 bases; junction bases not matched to a gene: 9. The CDR3 is CASSPGQVGYNEQFF. CDR3 coding DNA: TGTGCCAGCTCGCCCGGACAGGTGGGATACAATGAGCAGTTCTTC.

V gene TRBV7-9 combines with J gene TRBJ2-3, with 11 bases identical to TRBD2. Germline values: CDR1 SEHNR, CDR2 FQNEAQ (reference sequence). The V segment lost 4 bases and the J segment 0 bases; nucleotides outside the gene matches: 6. The CDR3 is 17 residues long. CDR3 in DNA: TGTGCCAGCAGCTCTACCGGGACTAGCGGTAGCACAGATACGCAGTATTTT. It specifies CASSSTGTSGSTDTQYF.

J is TRBJ2-5 and V is TRBV5-5, with unresolved D. The CDR3 runs 13 residues. The V gene lost 3 bases and the J gene lost 3 bases, with 9 bases spanning the gap. Germline V gene lookup returns CDR1 SGHKS and CDR2 YYEKEE (reference sequence). This CDR3 is CASSYDREETQYF. The CDR3 region has the DNA TGTGCCAGCAGCTACGACCGGGAAGAGACCCAGTACTTC.